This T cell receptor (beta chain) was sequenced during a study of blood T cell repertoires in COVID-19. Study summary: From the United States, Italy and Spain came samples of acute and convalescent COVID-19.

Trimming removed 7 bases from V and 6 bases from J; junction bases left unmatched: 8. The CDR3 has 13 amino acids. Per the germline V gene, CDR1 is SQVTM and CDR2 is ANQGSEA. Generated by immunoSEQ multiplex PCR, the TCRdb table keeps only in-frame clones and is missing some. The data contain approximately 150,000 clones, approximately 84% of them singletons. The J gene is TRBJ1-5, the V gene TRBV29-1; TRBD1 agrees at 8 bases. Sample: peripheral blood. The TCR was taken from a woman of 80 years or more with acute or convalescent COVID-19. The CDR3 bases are TGCAGCGGTATGACAGGGGCGGGTCAGCCCCAGCATTTT. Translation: CSGMTGAGQPQHF.